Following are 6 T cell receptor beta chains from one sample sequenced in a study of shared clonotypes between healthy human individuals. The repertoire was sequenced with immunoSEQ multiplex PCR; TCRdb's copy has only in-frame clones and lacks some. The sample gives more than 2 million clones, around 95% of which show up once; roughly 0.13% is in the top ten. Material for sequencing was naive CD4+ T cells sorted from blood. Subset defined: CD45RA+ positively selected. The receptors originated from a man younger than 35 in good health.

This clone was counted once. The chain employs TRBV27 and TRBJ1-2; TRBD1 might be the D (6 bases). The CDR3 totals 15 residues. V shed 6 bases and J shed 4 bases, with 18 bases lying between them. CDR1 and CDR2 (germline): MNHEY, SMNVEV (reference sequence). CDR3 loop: CASRTTRDTFYGYTF. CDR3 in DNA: TGTGCCAGCAGAACGACACGGGACACGTTCTATGGCTACACCTTC.

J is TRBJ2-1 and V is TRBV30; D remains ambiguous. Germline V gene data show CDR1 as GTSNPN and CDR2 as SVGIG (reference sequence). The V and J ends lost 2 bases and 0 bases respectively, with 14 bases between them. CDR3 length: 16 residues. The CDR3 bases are TGTGCCTGGAGTAGAGTCTCGTCGAGCTCCTACAATGAGCAGTTCTTC. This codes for CAWSRVSSSSYNEQFF.

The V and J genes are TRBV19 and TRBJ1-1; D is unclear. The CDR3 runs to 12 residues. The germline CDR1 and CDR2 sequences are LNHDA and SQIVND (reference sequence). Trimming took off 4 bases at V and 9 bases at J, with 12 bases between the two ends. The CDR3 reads CASSTTGPQAFF. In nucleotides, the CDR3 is TGTGCCAGTAGTACTACCGGGCCCCAAGCTTTCTTT.

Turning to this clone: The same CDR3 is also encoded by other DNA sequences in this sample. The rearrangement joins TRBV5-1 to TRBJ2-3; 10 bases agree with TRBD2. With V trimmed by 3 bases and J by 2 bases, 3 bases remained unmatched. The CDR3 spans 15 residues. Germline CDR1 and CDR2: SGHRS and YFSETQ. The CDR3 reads CASSSSGGPTDTQYF. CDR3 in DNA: TGCGCCAGCAGCTCTAGCGGGGGCCCCACAGATACGCAGTATTTT.

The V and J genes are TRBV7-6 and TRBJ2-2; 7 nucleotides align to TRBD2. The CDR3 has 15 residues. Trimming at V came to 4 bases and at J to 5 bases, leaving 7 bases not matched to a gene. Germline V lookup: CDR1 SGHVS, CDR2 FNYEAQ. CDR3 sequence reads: CASSSDASGTGELFF. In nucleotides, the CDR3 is TGTGCCAGCAGCTCAGATGCTAGCGGAACCGGGGAGCTGTTTTTT.

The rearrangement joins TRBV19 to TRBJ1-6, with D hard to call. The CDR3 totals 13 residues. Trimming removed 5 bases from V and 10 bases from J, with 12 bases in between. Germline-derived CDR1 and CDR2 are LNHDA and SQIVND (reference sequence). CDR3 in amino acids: CASSEQSGSPLHF. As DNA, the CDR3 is TGTGCCAGTAGTGAGCAGTCAGGATCACCCCTCCACTTT.